This T cell receptor (beta chain) appears in the sequencing data of a study of shared clonotypes between healthy human individuals. Study-level points and caveats: The rarefaction results pointed to incomplete sorted-subset sequencing despite large depth.

CDR3 length equals 15 residues. The germline CDR1 and CDR2 sequences are SGHVS and FNYEAQ. The germline V and J ends were trimmed by 2 bases and 2 bases, with 10 bases remaining between them. With respect to this clone: Its antigen is unidentified.

Assay used: immunoSEQ multiplex PCR; TCRdb lists only in-frame clones, some missing. The sample gives fewer than 1.8 million clones, about 98.5% of which show up once; about 0.34% is in the top ten. The sample comprised naive CD4+ T cells sorted from blood. Subset defined: CD45RA+ positively selected. The V gene is TRBV7-6, the J gene TRBJ1-3, with D unclear. This TCR derives from a man younger than 40 in good health. The CDR3 region is CASSLNSQTGNTIYF. The DNA for the CDR3 is TGTGCCAGCAGCTTAAACTCCCAAACTGGAAACACCATATATTTT.